The clone carrying this T cell receptor (beta chain) appeared once. The record originates from a study of CD8+ T cells in alopecia areata. cDNA prepared by RNA extraction and subsequent reverse transcription served as the template for sequencing. TCRdb keeps only in-frame clones here, not all; method: immunoSEQ multiplex PCR. The repertoire holds hundreds of thousands of clones, with around 62% as singletons. The CDR3 sequence is 18 residues long. The ends were cut back, 3 bases at V and 7 bases at J, with 26 bases in the middle. Per the germline V gene, CDR1 is SGHRS and CDR2 is YFSETQ. This sequence was found in a human donor with alopecia areata. V and J are TRBV5-1 and TRBJ2-1, with D tentatively TRBD1 (6 bases). This specimen was CD4+ T cells sorted from blood, taken at week 0. Written as DNA, the CDR3 is TGCGCCAGCAGCTGGGGGCGGCTTGGGACGGGGCTAGTAAATGAGCAGTTCTTC. Its protein is CASSWGRLGTGLVNEQFF.